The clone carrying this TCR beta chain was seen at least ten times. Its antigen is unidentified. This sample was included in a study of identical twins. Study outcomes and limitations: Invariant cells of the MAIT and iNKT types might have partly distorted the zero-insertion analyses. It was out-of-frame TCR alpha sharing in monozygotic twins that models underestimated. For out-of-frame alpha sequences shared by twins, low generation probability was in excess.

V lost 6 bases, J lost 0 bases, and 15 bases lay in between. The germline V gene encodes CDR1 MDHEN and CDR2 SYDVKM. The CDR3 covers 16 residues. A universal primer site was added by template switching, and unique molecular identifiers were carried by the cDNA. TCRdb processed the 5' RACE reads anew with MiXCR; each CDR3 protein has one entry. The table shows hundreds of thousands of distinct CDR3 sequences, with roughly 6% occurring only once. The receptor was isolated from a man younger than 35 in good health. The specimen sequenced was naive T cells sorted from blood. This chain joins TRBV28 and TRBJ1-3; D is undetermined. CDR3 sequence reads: CASSDPTVSSGNTIYF. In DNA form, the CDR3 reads TGTGCCAGCAGCGATCCGACGGTTAGCTCTGGAAACACCATATATTTT.